Sequencing of this TCR beta chain was carried out in a study of T cell responses to AZD1222 COVID-19 vaccine. Points from the study as a whole: Baseline testing showed seropositivity in only six or seven AZD1222 recipients. Donors were mostly white British, more females; clonal diversity possibly underestimated. Two AZD1222 administrations were followed by greater Spike-specific TCR breadth and depth.

Profiling relied on immunoSEQ multiplex PCR, and the TCRdb table lists in-frame clones only, not all of them. The sample carries about 19,000 clones, roughly 81% recorded once. V lost 3 bases, J lost 5 bases, and 5 bases lay in between. Germline V gives CDR1 SQVTM, CDR2 ANQGSEA. The CDR3 covers 10 residues. This clone was seen a handful of times. Its target is not known. This sequence originates from an adult who received the AZD1222 COVID-19 vaccine. The genes are TRBV29-1 and TRBJ2-7; the D is unclear. The sequences come from peripheral blood, collected 28 days after the second AZD1222 dose. The CDR3 sequence is CSVEVDEQYF. The CDR3 region has the DNA TGCAGCGTTGAGGTGGACGAGCAGTACTTC.